This TCR beta chain was captured by sequencing in a study of blood T cell repertoires in COVID-19. Study summary: Italy, Spain and the United States were the sources of the convalescent and acute COVID-19 samples. Nucleic acid was either cDNA or gDNA, and it came from T cells, B-cell-depleted T cells, or PBMCs.

The CDR3 sequence is 12 residues long. Germline-derived CDR1 and CDR2 are SGHDT and YYEEEE. The V end was cut by 4 bases, the J end by 7 bases, with 9 bases between. The assay was immunoSEQ multiplex PCR, and TCRdb's table has in-frame clones only and misses some. The sample contains 80,000 to 95,000 clones, 85% of which appear only once. Material for sequencing was peripheral blood. This TCR derives from a woman between 70 and 85 years old with acute or convalescent COVID-19. The chain has TRBV5-6 and TRBJ2-1; tentative D call: TRBD1 (5 bases). The CDR3 sequence: CASSPDRNEQFF. The CDR3 nucleotides read TGTGCCAGCAGCCCTGACAGAAATGAGCAGTTCTTC.